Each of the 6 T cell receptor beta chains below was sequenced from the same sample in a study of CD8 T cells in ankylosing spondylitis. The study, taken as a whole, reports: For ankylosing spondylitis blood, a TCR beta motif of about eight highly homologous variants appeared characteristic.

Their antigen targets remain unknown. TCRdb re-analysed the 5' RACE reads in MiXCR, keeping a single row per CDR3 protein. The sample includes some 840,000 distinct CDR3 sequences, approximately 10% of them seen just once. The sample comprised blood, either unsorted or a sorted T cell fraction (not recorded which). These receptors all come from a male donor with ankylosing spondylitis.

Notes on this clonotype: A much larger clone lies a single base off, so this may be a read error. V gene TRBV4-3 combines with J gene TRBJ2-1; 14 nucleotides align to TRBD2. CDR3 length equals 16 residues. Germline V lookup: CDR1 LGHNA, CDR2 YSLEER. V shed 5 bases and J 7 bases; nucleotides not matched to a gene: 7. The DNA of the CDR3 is TGCGCCAGCAGCTTTGGACTAGCGGGAGGAGGGAATGAGCAGTTCTTC. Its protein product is CASSFGLAGGGNEQFF.

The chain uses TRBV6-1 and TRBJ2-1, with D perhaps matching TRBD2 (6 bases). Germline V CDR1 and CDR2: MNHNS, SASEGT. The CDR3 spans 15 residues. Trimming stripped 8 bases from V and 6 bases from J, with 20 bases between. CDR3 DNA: TGTGCCAGCGGGCTGTGGCTAGCGAACGTCAATGAGCAGTTCTTC. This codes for CASGLWLANVNEQFF.

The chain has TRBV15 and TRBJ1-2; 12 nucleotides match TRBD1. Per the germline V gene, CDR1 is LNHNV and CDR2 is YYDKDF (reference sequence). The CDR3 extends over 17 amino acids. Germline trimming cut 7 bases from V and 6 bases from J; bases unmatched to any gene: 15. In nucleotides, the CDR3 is TGTGCCACCACCTTGAAGTGGGGGACAGGGGGCACAAATGGCTACACCTTC. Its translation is CATTLKWGTGGTNGYTF.

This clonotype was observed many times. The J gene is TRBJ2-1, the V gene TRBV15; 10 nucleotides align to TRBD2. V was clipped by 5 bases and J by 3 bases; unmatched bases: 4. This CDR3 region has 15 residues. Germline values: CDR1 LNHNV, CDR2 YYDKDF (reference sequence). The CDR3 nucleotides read TGTGCCACCAGCTTCGGGACTAGCGACTACAATGAGCAGTTCTTC. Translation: CATSFGTSDYNEQFF.

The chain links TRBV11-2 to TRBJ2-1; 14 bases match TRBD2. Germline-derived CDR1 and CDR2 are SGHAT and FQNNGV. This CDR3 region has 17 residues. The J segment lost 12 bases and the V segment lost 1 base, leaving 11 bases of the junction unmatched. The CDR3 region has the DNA TGTGCCAGCAGCTTAGGTCCTACGACTAGCGGGGGGGCACGGCAGTTCTTC. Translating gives CASSLGPTTSGGARQFF.

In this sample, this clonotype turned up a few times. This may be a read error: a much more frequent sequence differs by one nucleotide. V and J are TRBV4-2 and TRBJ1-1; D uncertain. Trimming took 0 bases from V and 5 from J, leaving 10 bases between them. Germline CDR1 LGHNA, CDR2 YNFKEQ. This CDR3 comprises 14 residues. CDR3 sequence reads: CASSQDKWRTEAFF. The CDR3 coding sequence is TGTGCCAGCAGCCAAGATAAGTGGAGGACTGAAGCTTTCTTT.